These 14 T cell receptor beta chains were all obtained from the same sample, sequenced in a study of control samples from healthy donors and cancer patients. Sequenced by immunoSEQ multiplex PCR; TCRdb stores in-frame clones only, minus some. The sample yields around 130,000 clones, about 91% seen once. The specimen sequenced was blood. These receptors originate from a young man in good health.

This chain joins TRBV4-2 and TRBJ2-1; D may correspond to TRBD1 or TRBD2 (6 bases each). There are 15 residues in the CDR3. Germline-derived CDR1 and CDR2 are LGHNA and YNFKEQ. Trimming left V 4 bases short and J 2 bases short, with 12 bases between. CDR3 sequence reads: CASSPRGGPYNEQFF. In nucleotides, the CDR3 is TGTGCCAGCAGCCCACGTGGGGGGCCCTACAATGAGCAGTTCTTC.

The chain recombines TRBV2 with TRBJ2-3, with 10 bases lining up with TRBD1. CDR1 and CDR2 (germline): SNHLY, FYNNEI. The CDR3 length is 15 residues. V shed 4 bases, J shed 3 bases, and the junction held 4 bases outside the gene matches. The CDR3 here is CASSADRGETDTQYF. CDR3 coding DNA: TGTGCCAGCAGTGCGGACAGGGGGGAGACAGATACGCAGTATTTT.

This sequence joins TRBV5-8 and TRBJ2-5, with 9 bases fitting TRBD1. The J segment lost 1 base and the V segment lost 8 bases, leaving 6 bases of the junction unmatched. Per germline, CDR1 SGHTS and CDR2 YDEGEE. The CDR3 runs 14 residues. CDR3 sequence reads: CASQDRGGQETQYF. Here the CDR3 DNA reads TGTGCCAGTCAGGACAGGGGAGGCCAAGAGACCCAGTACTTC.

In DNA form, the CDR3 reads TGCGCCAGCAGTGGGGGACAGGGGAACTACAATGAGCAGTTCTTC. This translates into CASSGGQGNYNEQFF. J is TRBJ2-1 and V is TRBV10-1; TRBD1 matches 10 bases. The CDR3 sequence is 15 residues long. The V gene end was trimmed by 4 bases and the J gene end by 3 bases; junction bases not matched to a gene: 3. Germline V gene lookup returns CDR1 WNHNN and CDR2 SYGVQD (reference sequence).

The chain carries TRBV4-1 and TRBJ1-5; 9 bases align to TRBD1. Germline V gene lookup returns CDR1 MGHRA and CDR2 YSYEKL. This CDR3 spans 17 amino acids. Trimming at V came to 0 bases and at J to 5 bases, leaving 8 bases not matched to a gene. CDR3 sequence: CASSQDAGTGTDQPQHF. DNA for the CDR3: TGCGCCAGCAGCCAAGATGCCGGGACAGGGACCGATCAGCCCCAGCATTTT.

This chain connects TRBV6-4 to TRBJ1-2; no definite D call. The CDR3 is 16 amino acids. Trimming took off 5 bases at V and 4 bases at J, with 20 bases between the two ends. CDR1 and CDR2 from the germline V gene are MRHNA and SNTAGT. Here the CDR3 reads CASSPFPSTASYGYTF. The CDR3 DNA is TGTGCCAGCAGTCCTTTCCCTTCGACCGCGTCCTATGGCTACACCTTC.

The rearrangement joins TRBV5-1 to TRBJ1-2; 8 bases match TRBD1. The germline V gene encodes CDR1 SGHRS and CDR2 YFSETQ. V lost 0 bases and J lost 2; bases outside the gene matches: 6. The CDR3 sequence is 16 residues long. CDR3 sequence: CASSLDTGGLNYGYTF. CDR3 DNA: TGCGCCAGCAGCTTGGATACAGGGGGGTTGAACTATGGCTACACCTTC.

This clone was counted once. The rearrangement links TRBV6-1 to TRBJ1-2; no clear D. Per germline, CDR1 MNHNS and CDR2 SASEGT. Between the trimmed V and J ends, which lost 1 base and 9 bases, there was a span of 12 bases. This CDR3 contains 13 residues. The CDR3 nucleotides read TGTGCCAGCAGTGAAGACGCCCTGGCTAGCTACACCTTC. Amino acids: CASSEDALASYTF.

This rearrangement joins TRBV18 to TRBJ1-4; a possible D gene is TRBD1 (5 bases). This CDR3 contains 14 residues. Trimming removed 3 bases from V and 4 bases from J, with 9 bases in between. Germline V gene data show CDR1 as KGHSH and CDR2 as LQKENI. CDR3 nucleotides: TGTGCCAGCTCACCGGGACGGATTAATGAAAAACTGTTTTTT. Protein sequence: CASSPGRINEKLFF.

This chain links TRBV5-1 with TRBJ1-2; D is possibly TRBD1 (5 bases). Looked up from germline, CDR1 is SGHRS and CDR2 is YFSETQ. The V end was cut by 4 bases, the J end by 3 bases, with 13 bases between. CDR3 length equals 14 residues. CDR3 residues: CASSPGGVDYGYTF. DNA of the CDR3: TGCGCCAGCAGCCCTGGGGGGGTGGACTATGGCTACACCTTC.

J is TRBJ1-1 and V is TRBV6-6, with no clear D. The germline V and J ends were trimmed by 6 bases and 0 bases, with 8 bases remaining between them. CDR1 MNHNY and CDR2 SVGAGI come from the germline V gene (reference sequence). This CDR3 region has 13 residues. Here the CDR3 DNA reads TGTGCCAGCAGACCAGACTTGAACACTGAAGCTTTCTTT. Protein: CASRPDLNTEAFF.

Notes on this clone: Compared with germline, one end of the junction differs, possibly owing to a read error. This chain joins TRBV7-9 and TRBJ1-6; D is unresolved. The length of the CDR3 is 14 residues. Germline CDR1 is SEHNR and CDR2 is FQNEAQ (reference sequence). CDR3 nucleotides: TGTGCCAGCAGCTCCGGGTCGGGATATTCCCCCCTCCACTTT. Translation gives CASSSGSGYSPLHF.

The table lists this clone with a count of one. This chain joins TRBV9 and TRBJ1-1; D gene unclear. Trimming cost V 0 bases and J 5 bases, with 11 bases left between them. Germline values: CDR1 SGDLS, CDR2 YYNGEE. The CDR3 totals 14 residues. The CDR3 region has the DNA TGTGCCAGCAGCGTAGATCAGTCCTCAACTGAAGCTTTCTTT. Its translation: CASSVDQSSTEAFF.

The chain has TRBV4-1 and TRBJ1-1, with no clear D. The ends were cut back, 3 bases at V and 1 base at J, with 12 bases in the middle. From germline, CDR1 is MGHRA and CDR2 YSYEKL. The CDR3 is made up of 15 amino acids. CDR3 loop: CASSQSWGENTEAFF. The CDR3 nucleotides read TGCGCCAGCAGCCAGTCCTGGGGAGAGAACACTGAAGCTTTCTTT.